Sequencing of this T cell receptor beta chain was carried out in a study of tumor-infiltrating lymphocytes in primary liver carcinoma. At the level of the study: Surgical resection served as treatment for the primary liver carcinoma of these patients. The neoplasms were of stage T1-T3 N0M0, with dimensions of about 4.2 to 11 cm across.

It was unsorted whole blood that yielded blood RNA, and germline DNA was also extracted. For this clonotype: The junction departs from germline at one end; a sequencing error may be responsible.

The CDR3 sequence is 15 residues long. CDR1 is SGHRS and CDR2 is YFSETQ in the germline V gene. The input was 500 ng total RNA; TCR beta cDNA was made from it with a constant-region primer. ARM-PCR was slightly modified, and three nested multiplex PCR rounds with it gave rise to the TCR beta libraries. The first two PCR rounds, around 10 cycles each, used TRBV1-TRBV30 forward primers and a C-beta reverse primer. TCRdb reanalysed the multiplex PCR reads using MiXCR and keeps one entry per CDR3 protein. The sample records 300,000 to 350,000 distinct CDR3 sequences, nearly 60% being singletons. This receptor was obtained from a woman in her 30s with primary liver carcinoma and hepatitis B virus infection. V gene TRBV5-1 combines with J gene TRBJ2-1; 8 bases are shared with TRBD2. The sample consisted of peripheral blood. CDR3 loop: CASRLVAGSHNEQFF. CDR3 sequence (DNA): TGCGCCAGCAGATTGGTAGCGGGATCCCACAATGAGCAGTTCTTC.